These T cell receptor beta chains were read from a single sample in a study of control samples from healthy donors and cancer patients. Generated by immunoSEQ multiplex PCR, the TCRdb table keeps only in-frame clones and is missing some. The sample yields roughly 140,000 clones, about 89% seen once. Sample: blood. The source is a man aged 30-40 years in good health. Each CDR3 is given with its conserved first and last residue. The order of the fields is V gene, clone size, J gene, D gene, CDR3 protein, CDR3 DNA. D genes are given only for firm matches. The listing skips clone size in some rows; elsewhere it reads once, few, many or a size class.

TRBV7-9	-	TRBJ2-7	-	CASSLVASLPEQYF	TGTGCCAGCAGCTTAGTCGCAAGTCTACCCGAGCAGTACTTC
TRBV7-9	-	TRBJ2-1	TRBD1	CANSPGQGSYNEQFF	TGTGCCAACAGCCCCGGACAGGGATCCTACAATGAGCAGTTCTTC
TRBV27	-	TRBJ2-3	-	CASSLGPTQYF	TGTGCCAGCAGCCTGGGGCCTACGCAGTATTTT
TRBV20-1	-	TRBJ1-6	-	CSATAGPLHF	TGCAGTGCTACGGCGGGGCCCCTCCACTTT
TRBV11-2	once	TRBJ1-5	-	CASSSTSNQPQHF	TGTGCCAGCAGCTCCACTTCCAATCAGCCCCAGCATTTT
TRBV11-2	-	TRBJ2-2	TRBD2	CASSPLLAYTGELFF	TGTGCCAGCAGCCCATTACTAGCGTACACCGGGGAGCTGTTTTTT
TRBV6-1	-	TRBJ1-1	-	CASSEMSANTEAFF	TGTGCCAGCAGTGAAATGTCAGCGAACACTGAAGCTTTCTTT
TRBV19	-	TRBJ2-3	-	CASSMDGDGRGTDTQYF	TGTGCCAGTAGTATGGACGGGGATGGTCGGGGCACAGATACGCAGTATTTT
TRBV7-3	-	TRBJ2-1	-	CASSLGWGSSYNEQFF	TGTGCCAGCAGCTTAGGATGGGGCAGCTCCTACAATGAGCAGTTCTTC
TRBV9	-	TRBJ1-4	-	CASSVGSVNEKLFF	TGTGCCAGCAGCGTGGGATCGGTTAATGAAAAACTGTTTTTT
TRBV19	once	TRBJ2-3	TRBD2	CASLTSGRATDTQYF	TGTGCCAGTCTTACTAGCGGGAGGGCGACAGATACGCAGTATTTT
TRBV5-5	few	TRBJ2-7	TRBD1	CASSSMGQDYEQYF	TGTGCCAGCAGCTCAATGGGACAGGACTACGAGCAGTACTTC
TRBV10-3	-	TRBJ1-6	-	CATRMSEDSPLHF	TGTGCCACTCGAATGAGCGAAGATTCACCCCTCCACTTT
TRBV5-1	-	TRBJ1-4	-	CASSPRGSGQKLFF	TGCGCCAGCAGCCCGAGGGGGTCCGGACAAAAACTGTTTTTT
TRBV4-3	-	TRBJ2-3	-	CASSQEATDTDTQYF	TGCGCCAGCAGCCAAGAGGCCACAGACACAGATACGCAGTATTTT
TRBV24-1	-	TRBJ2-1	TRBD1	CATSDPGQGVGNEQFF	TGTGCCACCAGTGATCCGGGACAGGGGGTTGGAAATGAGCAGTTCTTC
TRBV28	-	TRBJ1-1	-	CASSPNWRTEAFF	TGTGCCAGCAGCCCCAACTGGCGAACTGAAGCTTTCTTT
TRBV19	-	TRBJ2-7	TRBD2	CASTPTSGRFYEQYF	TGTGCCAGTACCCCGACTAGCGGGAGGTTCTACGAGCAGTACTTC
TRBV15	-	TRBJ2-7	-	CATSARGGSFGYEQYF	TGTGCCACCAGCGCCAGGGGGGGGAGTTTCGGATACGAGCAGTACTTC